This T cell receptor (beta chain) was sequenced during a study of cytomegalovirus exposure and HLA in healthy donors. Notes on the study in general: When analyzed later, the rates of TCR association showed variation by HLA locus, with DRB1 the most and HLA-C the fewest. Later analysis demonstrated an association between a missense DCLRE1C variant and TCR beta V- and J-gene trimming. Published work reported that the classifier diagnosed cytomegalovirus status with high specificity and sensitivity.

As concerns this clone: Its antigen is still unknown.

Trimming cost V 4 bases and J 6 bases; bases outside gene matches: 10. The CDR3 totals 15 residues. In germline, CDR1 is SGHNT, CDR2 YYREEE (reference sequence). Healthy people donating bone marrow made up the donors. Primers: 60 Vbeta forward and 13 Jbeta reverse. Assay used: immunoSEQ multiplex PCR; TCRdb lists only in-frame clones, some missing. Here the sample spans about 170,000 clones, roughly 80% being singletons. The sample was PBMCs. This receptor was identified in a woman between 18 and 29 years old in good health and CMV-seronegative. The chain uses TRBV5-4 and TRBJ2-1, with 7 bases aligning to TRBD1. CDR3 in DNA: TGTGCCAGCAGCCTTCGGACAGGTGAATCCAATGAGCAGTTCTTC. Translating gives CASSLRTGESNEQFF.